Each of the 29 T cell receptor beta chains below was sequenced from the same sample in a study of T cell changes during pregnancy in multiple sclerosis. The method was immunoSEQ multiplex PCR; TCRdb's version includes in-frame clones alone and lacks a portion of them. The repertoire holds around 21,000 clones, about 85% seen once, with more than 6% in the top ten. The sample here was CD8+ T cells from peripheral blood mononuclear cells, taken in the third trimester of pregnancy. Receptors were obtained from a female donor in good health, enrolled as a control in a pregnancy study.

The chain carries TRBV6-1 and TRBJ1-2; TRBD1 aligns across 7 bases. The CDR3 is 15 amino acids. V trimming: 4 bases; J trimming: 3 bases; junction bases outside the gene matches: 8. Germline loops: CDR1 MNHNS, CDR2 SASEGT. The CDR3 spells CASSVDRDWDYGYTF. CDR3 nucleotide sequence: TGTGCCAGCAGTGTAGACAGGGATTGGGACTATGGCTACACCTTC.

This clone appeared a few times. The J gene is TRBJ2-1, the V gene TRBV19, with TRBD2 matching 8 bases. From germline, CDR1 is LNHDA and CDR2 SQIVND (reference sequence). The CDR3 length is 15 residues. With 9 bases clipped from V and 2 bases from J, the junction kept 9 bases outside the gene matches. The CDR3 protein is CASSGTGGTYNEQFF. The CDR3 region has the DNA TGTGCCAGCTCTGGGACGGGAGGGACCTACAATGAGCAGTTCTTC.

V gene TRBV7-9 combines with J gene TRBJ1-1; the match to TRBD1 covers 12 bases. The CDR3 has 15 residues. After removal of 5 bases from V and 8 bases from J, the junction contained 9 bases not matched to a gene. CDR1 and CDR2 from the germline V gene are SEHNR and FQNEAQ (reference sequence). CDR3 in DNA: TGTGCCAGCAGCCTAACGGGACAGGGGGCGCGGGAAGCTTTCTTT. It encodes CASSLTGQGAREAFF.

The chain uses TRBV7-2 and TRBJ2-1; TRBD2 matches at 10 bases. The J segment lost 4 bases and the V segment lost 3 bases, leaving 6 bases of the junction unmatched. Germline CDR1 and CDR2: SGHTA and FQGNSA. The CDR3 loop spans 16 amino acids. CDR3 DNA: TGTGCCAGCAGCTTGCTAGCGGGGGCTGGGTACAATGAGCAGTTCTTC. Its protein product is CASSLLAGAGYNEQFF.

V is TRBV6-6 and J is TRBJ2-3; TRBD2 might be the D (6 bases). Germline lookup yields CDR1 MNHNY and CDR2 SVGAGI (reference sequence). V lost 6 bases and J 6 bases, leaving 16 bases between the germline ends. This CDR3 has 14 residues. In nucleotides, the CDR3 is TGTGCCAGCAGCGATTCAACTCTAGCGGATACGCAGTATTTT. Its protein product is CASSDSTLADTQYF.

In DNA form, the CDR3 reads TGTGCCAGCTCGGTGGAGCCCCTTCGCGGGGAGCTGTTTTTT. Amino acids: CASSVEPLRGELFF. The genes are TRBV7-3 and TRBJ2-2; D uncertain. Looked up from germline, CDR1 is SGHTA and CDR2 is FQGTGA. Between the trimmed V and J ends, which lost 8 bases and 7 bases, there was a span of 17 bases. This CDR3 has 14 residues. Combining the CDR3 with reference TRBV7-3 and TRBJ2-2 gives the whole variable domain GAGVSQTPSNKVTEKGKYVELRCDPISGHTALYWYRQSLGQGPEFLIYFQGTGAADDSGLPNDRFFAVRPEGSVSTLKIQRTERGDSAVYLCASSVEPLRGELFFGEGSRLTVL.

The rearrangement joins TRBV27 to TRBJ1-2, with D hard to call. The germline gives CDR1 MNHEY, CDR2 SMNVEV (reference sequence). Trimming took off 6 bases at V and 4 bases at J, with 15 bases between the two ends. The CDR3 consists of 14 residues. DNA of the CDR3: TGTGCCAGCAGGGGCCGGAATCGTTCCTATGGCTACACCTTC. Translated, it gives CASRGRNRSYGYTF.

This rearrangement joins TRBV6-5 to TRBJ1-6, with a weak D call TRBD1 (6 bases). The germline CDR1 and CDR2 sequences are MNHEY and SVGAGI. The CDR3 sequence is 15 residues long. The V gene lost 2 bases and the J gene lost 8 bases, with 13 bases spanning the gap. CDR3 coding DNA: TGTGCCAGCAGTTACAAACAGGGAGGGGATTCACCCCTCCACTTT. This encodes CASSYKQGGDSPLHF.

The CDR3 is CASIHRGHTEAFF. CDR3 DNA sequence: TGTGCCAGCATCCACAGGGGGCACACTGAAGCTTTCTTT. This chain joins TRBV2 and TRBJ1-1, with 9 bases lining up with TRBD1. The CDR3 runs to 13 residues. Unmatched junction bases numbered 3, after V lost 7 bases and J lost 3 bases. Germline assignment: CDR1 SNHLY and CDR2 FYNNEI.

The chain has TRBV6-5 and TRBJ2-4; perhaps TRBD1 as D (6 bases). Trimming removed 6 bases at V and 6 bases at J, with 12 bases between. Germline V gene sequence: CDR1 MNHEY, CDR2 SVGAGI. This CDR3 spans 13 amino acids. CDR3 protein: CASRRDNLNIQYF. CDR3 bases: TGTGCCAGCAGGAGGGACAACCTAAACATTCAGTACTTC.

The genes are TRBV18 and TRBJ2-2; D is possibly TRBD1 (5 bases). Germline loops: CDR1 KGHSH, CDR2 LQKENI. Trimming stripped 3 bases from V and 5 bases from J, with 13 bases between. This CDR3 has 15 residues. CDR3 sequence (DNA): TGTGCCAGCTCACCTAGATCCCAGGGAACCGGGGAGCTGTTTTTT. As protein: CASSPRSQGTGELFF.

This chain links TRBV6-4 with TRBJ2-1; D possibly corresponds to TRBD2 (6 bases). Trimming cost V 2 bases and J 4 bases, with 12 bases left between them. From germline, CDR1 is MRHNA and CDR2 SNTAGT. The CDR3 runs 15 residues. CDR3 residues: CASSDSSGDYNEQFF. As DNA, the CDR3 is TGTGCCAGCAGTGACAGTAGCGGCGATTACAATGAGCAGTTCTTC.

CDR3 in DNA: TGTGCCAGCAGCCGGGACAGGGGGCGCGGAGATACGCAGTATTTT. This codes for CASSRDRGRGDTQYF. This chain connects TRBV14 to TRBJ2-3; 12 bases fit TRBD1. This CDR3 has 15 residues. The germline gives CDR1 SGHDN, CDR2 FVKESK. Trimming removed 4 bases from V and 5 bases from J; junction bases left unmatched: 4.

This sequence joins TRBV10-3 and TRBJ2-7, with TRBD2 matching 10 bases. The V and J ends lost 2 bases and 2 bases, in that order; junction bases with no gene match: 12. CDR3 length: 18 amino acids. In germline, CDR1 is ENHRY, CDR2 SYGVKD. The CDR3 loop is CAISEGTSGIPRAYEQYF. The DNA of the CDR3 is TGTGCCATCAGTGAGGGTACTAGCGGGATCCCTAGGGCCTACGAGCAGTACTTC.

The chain employs TRBV11-2 and TRBJ2-2, with TRBD2 matching over 13 bases. Germline lookup yields CDR1 SGHAT and CDR2 FQNNGV. The CDR3 sequence is 17 residues long. V lost 5 bases and J lost 4; bases outside the gene matches: 7. CDR3 region: CASSPPGLAGFTGELFF. The CDR3 nucleotides read TGTGCCAGCAGCCCCCCGGGACTAGCGGGGTTCACCGGGGAGCTGTTTTTT.

The rearrangement links TRBV19 to TRBJ1-4; 7 bases are shared with TRBD1. V was pared by 4 bases and J by 5 bases, with 10 bases of the junction left unmatched. The CDR3 length is 16 residues. In germline, CDR1 is LNHDA, CDR2 SQIVND (reference sequence). CDR3 bases: TGTGCCAGTAGTACCGGGACAGTACGTTTCAATGAAAAACTGTTTTTT. Residues: CASSTGTVRFNEKLFF.

V gene TRBV7-8 combines with J gene TRBJ2-5; TRBD1 agrees at 10 bases. The CDR3 runs 16 residues. With V trimmed by 0 bases and J by 5 bases, 6 bases remained unmatched. The germline V gene has CDR1 SGHVS and CDR2 FQNEAQ. CDR3 in amino acids: CASSLASGTGVETQYF. CDR3 sequence (DNA): TGTGCCAGCAGCTTAGCGTCGGGGACAGGGGTGGAGACCCAGTACTTC.

V and J are TRBV5-4 and TRBJ1-2; D perhaps matches TRBD1 (6 bases). Trimming removed 0 bases from V and 7 bases from J, with 19 bases in between. Germline lookup yields CDR1 SGHNT and CDR2 YYREEE (reference sequence). The length of the CDR3 is 16 residues. The CDR3 reads CASSLGPGHLRVGYTF. CDR3 coding DNA: TGTGCCAGCAGCTTGGGACCGGGACACCTGAGGGTTGGCTACACCTTC.

The chain recombines TRBV7-2 with TRBJ2-7; TRBD1 is a possible D gene (6 bases). This CDR3 region has 16 residues. V gave up 5 bases and J gave up 0 bases, with 17 bases separating them. The germline V gene has CDR1 SGHTA and CDR2 FQGNSA. This CDR3 is CASSPVGRGISYEQYF. The CDR3 DNA is TGTGCCAGCAGCCCCGTCGGTAGGGGGATCTCCTACGAGCAGTACTTC.

V gene TRBV9 combines with J gene TRBJ2-3, with 8 positions matching TRBD2. After removal of 4 bases from V and 9 bases from J, the junction contained 25 bases not matched to a gene. Germline CDR1 SGDLS, CDR2 YYNGEE. The length of the CDR3 is 19 residues. CDR3 protein: CASSPLQPWVAGGRKTQYF. DNA of the CDR3: TGTGCCAGCAGCCCCCTCCAGCCTTGGGTTGCGGGGGGTCGCAAAACGCAGTATTTT.

The gene calls are TRBV14 and TRBJ2-7; 14 nucleotides match TRBD2. The V gene end was trimmed by 4 bases and the J gene end by 4 bases; junction bases not matched to a gene: 3. CDR1 and CDR2 (germline): SGHDN, FVKESK. The CDR3 is 15 residues long. The CDR3 nucleotides read TGTGCCAGCAGCCGACTAGCGGGGGGGGTGTACGAGCAGTACTTC. This codes for CASSRLAGGVYEQYF.

Here the CDR3 DNA reads TGTGCCAGCAGCGTAGCCAGCGGGGCGGAGCAGTACTTC. Translation gives CASSVASGAEQYF. The chain couples TRBV9 to TRBJ2-7; 7 positions match TRBD2. Trimming removed 0 bases from V and 7 bases from J; junction bases left unmatched: 4. This CDR3 contains 13 residues. The germline V gene has CDR1 SGDLS and CDR2 YYNGEE.

The sample holds one count of this clone. The chain's CDR3 is CASSLGTGGFEATEAFF. The CDR3 DNA is TGTGCCAGTAGCCTCGGGACAGGTGGATTTGAAGCCACTGAAGCTTTCTTT. V and J are TRBV19 and TRBJ1-1; 8 nucleotides agree with TRBD1. Germline V CDR1 and CDR2: LNHDA, SQIVND (reference sequence). This CDR3 comprises 17 residues. Trimming took 6 bases from V and 4 from J; bases not matched to a gene: 16.

This sequence joins TRBV10-2 and TRBJ2-7; no clear D. The V gene's germline CDR1 is WSHSY and CDR2 SAAADI. V lost 3 bases and J lost 4, with 10 bases in between. This CDR3 region has 13 residues. The CDR3 region is CASSDSRSYEQYF. In DNA form, the CDR3 reads TGCGCCAGCAGTGATAGCAGATCGTACGAGCAGTACTTC.

The rearrangement joins TRBV11-3 to TRBJ2-5, with D possibly being TRBD1 (5 bases). This CDR3 is built from 13 residues. V was trimmed by 4 bases and J by 3 bases, leaving 9 bases between them. Germline V gene sequence: CDR1 SGHNT, CDR2 YENEEA. The chain's CDR3 is CASSSGLEETQYF. The CDR3 DNA reads TGTGCCAGCAGCTCAGGGCTCGAAGAGACCCAGTACTTC.

This clone has just a few counts. This rearrangement joins TRBV7-9 to TRBJ2-2; a possible D gene is TRBD1 (5 bases). Trimming cost V 5 bases and J 6 bases, with 13 bases left between them. Looked up from germline, CDR1 is SEHNR and CDR2 is FQNEAQ (reference sequence). This CDR3 is 14 amino acids long. CDR3 in amino acids: CASSPPVGPGELFF. CDR3 nucleotides: TGTGCCAGCAGCCCACCAGTGGGGCCCGGGGAGCTGTTTTTT.

The V and J genes are TRBV30 and TRBJ1-4; D gene unclear. Trimming took 4 bases from V and 7 from J, leaving 19 bases between them. CDR1 GTSNPN and CDR2 SVGIG come from the germline V gene (reference sequence). The CDR3 loop spans 15 amino acids. The CDR3 is CAWTREQDGGEKLFF. The DNA of the CDR3 is TGTGCCTGGACCCGGGAGCAGGACGGTGGTGAAAAACTGTTTTTT. Full variable domain (rest looked up from reference TRBV30 and TRBJ1-4): SQTIHQWPATLVQPVGSPLSLECTVEGTSNPNLYWYRQAAGRGLQLLFYSVGIGQISSEVPQNLSASRPQDRQFILSSKKLLLSDSGFYLCAWTREQDGGEKLFFGSGTQLSVL.

This clone has just one count. V is TRBV2 and J is TRBJ2-3, with a tentative D call TRBD1 (6 bases). The CDR3 has 15 amino acids. V was shortened by 6 bases and J by 0 bases, with 13 bases between the two germline ends. Germline V lookup: CDR1 SNHLY, CDR2 FYNNEI. Here the CDR3 DNA reads TGTGCCAGCAGCATGGGGGCAGCTAGCACAGATACGCAGTATTTT. Protein sequence: CASSMGAASTDTQYF.

This clone was counted only a few times. V usage is TRBV15 and J usage is TRBJ1-5; tentatively, D is TRBD1 (5 bases). The CDR3 length is 16 residues. Trimming left V 2 bases short and J 0 bases short, with 11 bases between. Germline values: CDR1 LNHNV, CDR2 YYDKDF (reference sequence). The CDR3 DNA reads as TGTGCCACCAGCAGACGGGGGGACTTTAGCAATCAGCCCCAGCATTTT. This codes for CATSRRGDFSNQPQHF.